The 10 T cell receptor beta chains presented below share a single source sample, sequenced in a study of Ad26.COV2.S vaccination and SARS-CoV-2 variants. TCRdb's table, derived via immunoSEQ multiplex PCR, lists solely in-frame clones and lacks some. The data contain 180,000 or so clones, roughly 87% of them seen just once; the ten biggest clones take up about 5.5%. Here the sequenced sample was peripheral blood, taken after recovery from COVID-19. These receptors were collected from a human donor who had recovered from COVID-19.

CDR3 region: CSVERIMGYNEQFF. In nucleotides, the CDR3 is TGCAGCGTTGAAAGGATTATGGGCTACAATGAGCAGTTCTTC. V and J are TRBV29-1 and TRBJ2-1; D is unclear. Germline CDR1 and CDR2: SQVTM and ANQGSEA. The V end was cut by 2 bases, the J end by 3 bases, with 11 bases between. This CDR3 contains 14 residues.

The chain has TRBV6-1 and TRBJ2-1; D remains unclear. Germline V gene sequence: CDR1 MNHNS, CDR2 SASEGT. The CDR3 loop spans 13 amino acids. Trimming took 3 bases from V and 10 from J, leaving 13 bases between them. The CDR3 loop is CASSDFRVREQFF. CDR3 bases: TGTGCCAGCAGTGATTTTAGGGTACGAGAGCAGTTCTTC.

The rearrangement uses TRBV2 and TRBJ1-1, with a possible D match to TRBD1 (6 bases). The germline gives CDR1 SNHLY, CDR2 FYNNEI. Deletions cut 6 bases from V and 0 bases from J, with 14 bases between. The CDR3 covers 15 residues. The CDR3: CASSGGAIMNTEAFF. The CDR3 bases are TGTGCCAGCAGCGGGGGGGCCATCATGAACACTGAAGCTTTCTTT.

V gene TRBV6-2 or TRBV6-3 combines with J gene TRBJ2-2; 8 bases agree with TRBD1. Looked up from germline, CDR1 is MNHEY and CDR2 is SVGEGT. With V trimmed by 1 base and J by 8 bases, 6 bases remained unmatched. This CDR3 contains 15 residues. Here the CDR3 DNA reads TGTGCCAGCAGTTACTACGGACAGGGACGGGGGGAGCTGTTTTTT. Its translation: CASSYYGQGRGELFF.

The chain joins TRBV25-1 to TRBJ2-3; tentatively, D is TRBD2 (5 bases). CDR1 is MGHDK and CDR2 is SYGVNS in the germline V gene. Trimming pared 8 bases from V and 1 base from J, leaving 16 bases between. The CDR3 has 15 amino acids. The CDR3 nucleotides read TGTGCCAGCCTCTTTACAGAGGAGGGCACAGATACGCAGTATTTT. Translation gives CASLFTEEGTDTQYF.

Only a few counts were recorded for this clone. J is TRBJ2-2 and V is TRBV27, with TRBD1 matching 8 bases. The germline V gene encodes CDR1 MNHEY and CDR2 SMNVEV (reference sequence). V lost 1 base, J lost 5 bases, and 6 bases stayed unmatched. The CDR3 length is 16 residues. The CDR3 sequence: CASSLWSGGRTGELFF. The CDR3 region has the DNA TGTGCCAGCAGTTTATGGTCAGGGGGCCGGACCGGGGAGCTGTTTTTT.

The rearrangement uses TRBV7-2 and TRBJ2-3, with 8 bases fitting TRBD2. V gave up 3 bases and J gave up 5 bases; unmatched junction bases: 16. The CDR3 consists of 18 residues. Germline V gene lookup returns CDR1 SGHTA and CDR2 FQGNSA. The CDR3 region is CASSLKQMGRGVVDTQYF. CDR3 sequence (DNA): TGTGCCAGCAGCTTGAAGCAGATGGGGCGGGGGGTTGTAGATACGCAGTATTTT.

The V gene is TRBV2, the J gene TRBJ2-5; D is tentatively TRBD1 or TRBD2 (5 bases each). The CDR3 runs to 13 residues. Per the germline V gene, CDR1 is SNHLY and CDR2 is FYNNEI. The ends were cut back, 2 bases at V and 4 bases at J, with 8 bases in the middle. CDR3 loop: CASSEWGTETQYF. The CDR3 coding sequence is TGTGCCAGCAGTGAATGGGGGACAGAGACCCAGTACTTC.

The chain carries TRBV6-5 and TRBJ2-7, with D uncertain. Germline V gene sequence: CDR1 MNHEY, CDR2 SVGAGI. This CDR3 has 14 amino acids. Trimming removed 4 bases at V and 0 bases at J, with 10 bases between. The CDR3 coding sequence is TGTGCCAGCAGTTCCAAAAAATACTCCTACGAGCAGTACTTC. It codes for CASSSKKYSYEQYF.

The chain carries TRBV5-8 and TRBJ1-1; TRBD1 might be the D (5 bases). The CDR3 has 14 residues. Trimming took 4 bases from V and 7 from J, leaving 17 bases between them. CDR1 and CDR2 from the germline V gene are SGHTS and YDEGEE. The CDR3 spells CASSMGSRQLEAFF. CDR3 in DNA: TGTGCCAGCAGCATGGGTTCCCGACAGCTTGAAGCTTTCTTT.